The 10 T cell receptor beta chains presented below share a single source sample, sequenced in a study of T cells expressing NK-cell markers. From the 5' RACE reads, TCRdb lists one entry per CDR3 protein and no DNA. The table gives under 600,000 distinct CDR3 sequences; the top ten clones make up approximately 1.5% of it. Sequencing input: blood T cells: a sorted CD56 or NKG2C T cell subset, CD4+ or CD8+ T cells, or bulk PBMC T cells (not recorded which). The origin of the receptors is a woman in her 50s in good health.

This rearrangement joins TRBV20-1 to TRBJ2-5; the D call of TRBD1 rests on TCRdb alone, since no DNA is present to check it. Germline CDR1 reads DFQATT; CDR2 reads SNEGSKA (reference sequence). The CDR3 consists of 14 residues. This CDR3 is CSAGGGEVQETQYF.

The rearrangement links TRBV6-5 to TRBJ2-7; TCRdb returns TRBD2, unconfirmable since there is no DNA. Germline-derived CDR1 and CDR2 are MNHEY and SVGAGI. The CDR3 has 15 residues. CDR3 protein: CASSRRLAGNYEQYF.

This chain uses TRBV6-5 with TRBJ1-2. Per the germline V gene, CDR1 is MNHEY and CDR2 is SVGAGI. CDR3 size: 16 residues. CDR3 region: CASSYGPSTGSGGYTF.

The chain uses TRBV14 and TRBJ1-5; TCRdb's D gene call, TRBD1, goes unchecked for lack of DNA. The CDR3 has 15 amino acids. CDR1 and CDR2 from the germline V gene are SGHDN and FVKESK. The CDR3 sequence: CASSSFGQGDQPQHF.

The chain carries TRBV7-8 and TRBJ2-1; TCRdb picks TRBD2, but there is no DNA to check that call. CDR1 and CDR2 (germline): SGHVS, FQNEAQ. There are 18 residues in the CDR3. This CDR3 reads CASSLGLRLPSSYNEQFF.

The chain employs TRBV5-6 and TRBJ1-1. The CDR3 runs 15 residues. Germline V lookup: CDR1 SGHDT, CDR2 YYEEEE. This CDR3 reads CASSLSGRVNTEAFF.

V is TRBV4-1 and J is TRBJ2-1. CDR3 size: 13 residues. Germline V gene lookup returns CDR1 MGHRA and CDR2 YSYEKL. CDR3 sequence: CASSQAVNNEQFF.

The J gene is TRBJ2-3, the V gene TRBV4-1. Germline V gives CDR1 MGHRA, CDR2 YSYEKL. This CDR3 is built from 15 residues. The CDR3 spells CASSQVGVYPDTQYF.

The gene calls are TRBV29-1 and TRBJ1-2; without DNA, the TCRdb call of TRBD1 cannot be checked. CDR1 SQVTM and CDR2 ANQGSEA come from the germline V gene. This CDR3 spans 18 amino acids. The CDR3 sequence is CSVEDDLSGGRATYGYTF.

The chain couples TRBV9 to TRBJ2-1. Germline CDR1 reads SGDLS; CDR2 reads YYNGEE. The CDR3 totals 16 residues. CDR3: CASSIIRGRTYNEQFF.